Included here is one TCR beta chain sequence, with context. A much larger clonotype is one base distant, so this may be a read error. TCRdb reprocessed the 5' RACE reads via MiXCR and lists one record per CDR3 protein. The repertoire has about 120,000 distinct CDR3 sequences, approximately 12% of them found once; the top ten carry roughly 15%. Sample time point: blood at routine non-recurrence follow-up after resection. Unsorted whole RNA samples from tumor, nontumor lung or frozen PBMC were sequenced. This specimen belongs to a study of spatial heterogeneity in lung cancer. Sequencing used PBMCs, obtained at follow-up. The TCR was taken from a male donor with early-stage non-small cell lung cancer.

CDR3 sequence reads: CASSARQGNSPLHF. The DNA of the CDR3 is TGTGCCAGCAGTGCGAGACAGGGCAATTCACCCCTCCACTTT. V is TRBV6-4 and J is TRBJ1-6; 7 nucleotides agree with TRBD1. V lost 4 bases to trimming and J lost 7 bases; unmatched junction nucleotides: 4. Germline V CDR1 and CDR2: MRHNA, SNTAGT. The CDR3 is made up of 14 amino acids.